Included here is one T cell receptor beta chain sequence, with context. What it binds is not known. Use of 60 Vbeta and 13 Jbeta primers characterized the PCR. Per the study methods: An analysis that came later counted tens of millions of unique TCR beta chains, approximately 10 million shared. Some clones are missing from TCRdb's copy, which holds only in-frame ones; the method was immunoSEQ multiplex PCR. V, J and clone size reflect that table, while D and trimming were determined from the DNA. The data contain 270,000 or so clones, 80% to 90% of them singletons. These data come from a study of cytomegalovirus exposure and HLA in healthy donors. Study observations and caveats: In a later analysis, V- and J-gene trimming of beta chains associated with a DCLRE1C missense variant, replicated independently. Most of the TCR beta V segments (in an earlier analysis) were productive either about 90% or about 30% of the time. Most TCR sequences showed up rarely, but some public TCRs showed up in many donors.

Trimming left V 1 base short and J 2 bases short, with 7 bases between. There are 14 residues in the CDR3. CDR1 is SGHTA, CDR2 FQGTGA, per germline. This clonotype originated in a man in his forties or fifties in good health and CMV-seropositive. The sequenced sample consisted of PBMCs. The rearrangement uses TRBV7-3 and TRBJ2-3; D gene unclear. DNA for the CDR3: TGTGCCAGCAGCTTAAGCAGATACACAGATACGCAGTATTTT. Protein sequence: CASSLSRYTDTQYF. Complete variable domain (other parts from reference TRBV7-3 and TRBJ2-3): GAGVSQTPSNKVTEKGKYVELRCDPISGHTALYWYRQSLGQGPEFLIYFQGTGAADDSGLPNDRFFAVRPEGSVSTLKIQRTERGDSAVYLCASSLSRYTDTQYFGPGTRLTVL.